A single sample is the source of the 25 T cell receptor beta chains below, sequenced in a study of cytomegalovirus exposure and HLA in healthy donors. In the PCR, 60 Vbeta and 13 Jbeta primers were used. Repertoires were generated with immunoSEQ multiplex PCR, while TCRdb's copy carries only in-frame clones and drops some. The sample includes around 130,000 clones, 70% to 75% of them seen just once. Sample: PBMCs. These TCRs come from a woman aged 40-49 years in good health and CMV-seropositive.

The J gene is TRBJ1-4, the V gene TRBV27, with 8 bases lining up with TRBD1. Trimming at V came to 6 bases and at J to 5 bases, leaving 20 bases not matched to a gene. Germline CDR1 and CDR2: MNHEY and SMNVEV (reference sequence). There are 19 residues in the CDR3. The DNA for the CDR3 is TGTGCCAGCAGCCTCTTCGGGGGGACAGGCCCCTCTGAAAATGAAAAACTGTTTTTT. Its protein product is CASSLFGGTGPSENEKLFF.

V is TRBV4-3 and J is TRBJ2-5, with D maybe TRBD2 (6 bases). The CDR3 has 15 amino acids. Germline values: CDR1 LGHNA, CDR2 YSLEER. V lost 4 bases and J 0 bases, leaving 12 bases between the germline ends. The CDR3 sequence: CASSRGLQYQETQYF. For the CDR3, the DNA is TGCGCCAGCAGCCGAGGACTACAGTACCAAGAGACCCAGTACTTC.

A few counts support this clone. The chain links TRBV6-8 to TRBJ1-1; 8 bases agree with TRBD1. Germline V CDR1 and CDR2: MNHGY, SAAAGT. The junction had 16 bases not matched to a gene; V was cut back by 2 bases and J by 5 bases. This CDR3 region has 18 residues. CDR3: CASSYPPLGTGGRTEAFF. CDR3 nucleotide sequence: TGTGCCAGCAGTTACCCTCCGTTGGGGACAGGAGGACGAACTGAAGCTTTCTTT.

V gene TRBV6-5 combines with J gene TRBJ2-5, with D maybe TRBD1 (6 bases). The V gene's germline CDR1 is MNHEY and CDR2 SVGAGI. CDR3 length: 15 residues. Trimming left V 5 bases short and J 5 bases short, with 18 bases between. The CDR3 nucleotides read TGTGCCAGCAGTGGCTGGGTCAGGGGCGTGGAGACCCAGTACTTC. Translated, it gives CASSGWVRGVETQYF.

This clone was picked up a small number of times. The J gene is TRBJ1-1, the V gene TRBV5-1; a possible D gene is TRBD1 (6 bases). Germline CDR1 SGHRS, CDR2 YFSETQ. V shed 2 bases and J shed 1 base, with 12 bases lying between them. The CDR3 is 15 amino acids. For the CDR3, the DNA is TGCGCCAGCAGCTTACAGGGAAATCCGAACACTGAAGCTTTCTTT. Its protein product is CASSLQGNPNTEAFF.

V usage is TRBV6-5 and J usage is TRBJ2-1; D remains unclear. Germline V CDR1 and CDR2: MNHEY, SVGAGI. The CDR3 contains 15 residues. V was clipped by 2 bases and J by 0 bases, with 8 bases between them. In DNA form, the CDR3 reads TGTGCCAGCAGTTACAGCGATAGCTCCTACAATGAGCAGTTCTTC. Residues: CASSYSDSSYNEQFF.

The chain recombines TRBV30 with TRBJ1-6; the D is unclear. Germline CDR1 GTSNPN, CDR2 SVGIG (reference sequence). V was cut by 1 base and J by 10 bases, with 11 bases left in between. The CDR3 has 13 amino acids. CDR3 loop: CAWSGQEDSPLHF. DNA for the CDR3: TGTGCCTGGAGTGGCCAGGAGGACTCACCCCTCCACTTT.

This clone has more than one count but fewer than ten. The chain carries TRBV5-8 and TRBJ1-5; 7 nucleotides align to TRBD1. Trimming took 4 bases from V and 5 from J; bases not matched to a gene: 6. The CDR3 runs 14 residues. CDR1 SGHTS and CDR2 YDEGEE come from the germline V gene. The CDR3 is CASSRGTDYQPQHF. The CDR3 nucleotides read TGTGCCAGCAGCCGTGGGACAGACTATCAGCCCCAGCATTTT.

The chain is built from TRBV6-5 and TRBJ2-4; TRBD1 aligns across 7 bases. Trimming removed 0 bases from V and 5 bases from J; junction bases left unmatched: 4. The germline CDR1 and CDR2 sequences are MNHEY and SVGAGI. The CDR3 length is 15 residues. The CDR3 DNA reads TGTGCCAGCAGTTACTCGACGGGACAGCAAAACATTCAGTACTTC. This gives the protein CASSYSTGQQNIQYF.

The CDR3 reads CASSPWKRGTTNEKLFF. CDR3 nucleotides: TGTGCCAGCTCACCATGGAAAAGGGGTACGACTAATGAAAAACTGTTTTTT. The chain uses TRBV18 and TRBJ1-4; a possible D gene is TRBD1 (5 bases). The CDR3 is made up of 17 amino acids. The germline gives CDR1 KGHSH, CDR2 LQKENI. The germline V and J ends were trimmed by 2 bases and 2 bases, with 15 bases remaining between them.

This clone has more than one count but fewer than ten. The V call is TRBV7-9, the J call TRBJ2-6, with D possibly matching TRBD2 (5 bases). Germline V gene sequence: CDR1 SEHNR, CDR2 FQNEAQ (reference sequence). The CDR3 is made up of 17 amino acids. V dropped 8 bases and J dropped 0 bases, with 17 bases sitting between them. The CDR3 reads CASPPTGSLSGANVLTF. The CDR3 bases are TGTGCCAGCCCCCCCACGGGGAGCCTCTCTGGGGCCAACGTCCTGACTTTC.

The rearrangement uses TRBV9 and TRBJ2-7, with 12 bases that match TRBD2. The V segment lost 3 bases and the J segment 0 bases; nucleotides outside the gene matches: 10. CDR1 is SGDLS, CDR2 YYNGEE, per germline. The CDR3 covers 18 residues. CDR3: CASSAWGTSGFSSYEQYF. The DNA of the CDR3 is TGTGCCAGCAGCGCCTGGGGGACTAGCGGGTTCAGCTCCTACGAGCAGTACTTC. The full variable domain, its missing parts supplied by reference TRBV9 and TRBJ2-7, is DSGVTQTPKHLITATGQRVTLRCSPRSGDLSVYWYQQSLDQGLQFLIQYYNGEERAKGNILERFSAQQFPDLHSELNLSSLELGDSALYFCASSAWGTSGFSSYEQYFGPGTRLTVT.

V gene TRBV7-3 combines with J gene TRBJ1-6, with D maybe TRBD1 (5 bases). The CDR3 is 14 residues long. V dropped 0 bases and J dropped 10 bases, with 10 bases sitting between them. Germline V gene sequence: CDR1 SGHTA, CDR2 FQGTGA. The CDR3 region has the DNA TGTGCCAGCAGCTTAACAGGGGTGGGATCACCCCTCCACTTT. Its translation is CASSLTGVGSPLHF.

The V call is TRBV19, the J call TRBJ2-5, with D uncertain. V was trimmed by 4 bases and J by 0 bases, leaving 3 bases between them. The length of the CDR3 is 12 residues. The germline V gene encodes CDR1 LNHDA and CDR2 SQIVND (reference sequence). Written as DNA, the CDR3 is TGTGCCAGTAGTACAAACCAAGAGACCCAGTACTTC. Protein product: CASSTNQETQYF.

This sequence joins TRBV2 and TRBJ2-7; TRBD1 might be the D (5 bases). Trimming shortened V by 3 bases and J by 0 bases, and 18 bases separated the two germline ends. Germline CDR1 reads SNHLY; CDR2 reads FYNNEI. The CDR3 totals 17 residues. CDR3 DNA: TGTGCCAGCAGTGATTTCCTCTGGGGCCCCAGCTCCTACGAGCAGTACTTC. Encoded protein: CASSDFLWGPSSYEQYF.

V usage is TRBV18 and J usage is TRBJ2-7; no clear D. The CDR3 is 13 amino acids. V dropped 3 bases and J dropped 0 bases, with 6 bases sitting between them. CDR1 is KGHSH, CDR2 LQKENI, per germline. The CDR3: CASSPLVSYEQYF. CDR3 DNA: TGTGCCAGCTCACCCCTAGTCTCCTACGAGCAGTACTTC.

V and J are TRBV15 and TRBJ1-3, with TRBD1 as a possible D gene (5 bases). The ends were cut back, 1 base at V and 0 bases at J, with 10 bases in the middle. Germline V lookup: CDR1 LNHNV, CDR2 YYDKDF (reference sequence). CDR3 length: 16 residues. The CDR3 here is CATSRGGLNSGNTIYF. DNA for the CDR3: TGTGCCACCAGCAGAGGGGGACTAAACTCTGGAAACACCATATATTTT.

The V and J genes are TRBV7-9 and TRBJ2-1; TRBD2 agrees at 8 bases. The germline V gene has CDR1 SEHNR and CDR2 FQNEAQ (reference sequence). Losses at the gene ends were 2 bases for V and 7 bases for J; bases not matched to a gene: 10. The CDR3 covers 16 residues. The CDR3 protein is CASSLFAGGSGNEQFF. The CDR3 nucleotides are TGTGCCAGCAGCTTATTTGCGGGGGGCTCGGGAAATGAGCAGTTCTTC.

This chain connects TRBV19 to TRBJ2-1, with 7 nucleotides matching TRBD2. This CDR3 is 15 amino acids long. The V and J ends lost 3 bases and 4 bases, in that order; junction bases with no gene match: 6. From germline, CDR1 is LNHDA and CDR2 SQIVND (reference sequence). The DNA for the CDR3 is TGTGCCAGTAGTATCGGCGGGGGTACGTACAATGAGCAGTTCTTC. As protein: CASSIGGGTYNEQFF.

This clone occurred a few times. The rearrangement uses TRBV4-3 and TRBJ2-1; 9 bases align to TRBD2. Looked up from germline, CDR1 is LGHNA and CDR2 is YSLEER. This CDR3 is 18 amino acids long. The trim removed 0 bases at V and 5 bases at J, leaving 11 bases unmatched. CDR3 residues: CASSQDRGAGGQDNEQFF. The CDR3 nucleotides are TGCGCCAGCAGCCAAGATAGGGGGGCGGGGGGGCAGGACAATGAGCAGTTCTTC.

The CDR3 region is CASSPLVVEEQYF. For the CDR3, the DNA is TGCGCCAGCAGCCCGTTAGTGGTTGAAGAGCAGTACTTC. This chain links TRBV5-1 with TRBJ2-7; D gene unclear. V shed 4 bases and J shed 7 bases, with 15 bases lying between them. This CDR3 is 13 amino acids long. Germline CDR1 and CDR2: SGHRS and YFSETQ.

The chain combines TRBV6-5 with TRBJ2-7, with D possibly being TRBD2 (5 bases). V was clipped by 2 bases and J by 1 base, with 6 bases between them. The germline V gene encodes CDR1 MNHEY and CDR2 SVGAGI. There are 13 residues in the CDR3. CDR3 amino acids: CASSYTGSYEQYF. The CDR3 coding sequence is TGTGCCAGCAGTTACACGGGGTCCTACGAGCAGTACTTC.

This clone was seen a handful of times. The chain recombines TRBV5-1 with TRBJ2-1; TRBD1 matches at 8 bases. The V segment lost 7 bases and the J segment 6 bases; nucleotides outside the gene matches: 3. The CDR3 totals 12 residues. Germline V gene sequence: CDR1 SGHRS, CDR2 YFSETQ. The CDR3 sequence: CASGTGGNEQFF. The CDR3, as DNA: TGCGCCAGCGGGACAGGAGGCAATGAGCAGTTCTTC.

The rearrangement uses TRBV19 and TRBJ1-2; D call uncertain. V shed 2 bases and J shed 4 bases, with 11 bases lying between them. This CDR3 comprises 14 residues. Per the germline V gene, CDR1 is LNHDA and CDR2 is SQIVND (reference sequence). CDR3: CASSISLDRYGYTF. The CDR3 DNA reads TGTGCCAGTAGTATATCATTAGATCGCTATGGCTACACCTTC.

The V call is TRBV30, the J call TRBJ2-2; 9 nucleotides line up with TRBD1. The V gene's germline CDR1 is GTSNPN and CDR2 SVGIG (reference sequence). This CDR3 contains 15 residues. V gave up 3 bases and J gave up 4 bases; unmatched junction bases: 6. CDR3 coding DNA: TGTGCCTGGAGGGGCCCGGACAGGGGCACCGGGGAGCTGTTTTTT. Its protein is CAWRGPDRGTGELFF. Variable domain in full (rest from reference TRBV30 and TRBJ2-2): SQTIHQWPATLVQPVGSPLSLECTVEGTSNPNLYWYRQAAGRGLQLLFYSVGIGQISSEVPQNLSASRPQDRQFILSSKKLLLSDSGFYLCAWRGPDRGTGELFFGEGSRLTVL.